Here is one T cell receptor (beta chain) with its context. Its matching antigen is unknown. V dropped 3 bases and J dropped 7 bases, with 13 bases sitting between them. Germline CDR1 is SGHRS and CDR2 is YFSETQ. The CDR3 has 13 amino acids. The sample comes from a study of shared clonotypes between healthy human individuals. Whole-study context: Each donor's CD4 naive and CD4 memory cells filled three plates apiece, CD8 naive two, and CD8 memory one. General study points: It was observed that 5% to 6% of naive CD4 clonotypes were shared across several donors. Although depth was large, rarefaction showed that sequencing of the sorted subsets was incomplete.

Some clones are missing from TCRdb's copy, which holds only in-frame ones; the method was immunoSEQ multiplex PCR. Altogether more than 900,000 clones are present, more than 75% being singletons, with the ten largest covering under 0.8%. The chain carries TRBV5-1 and TRBJ1-1; D is perhaps TRBD1 (5 bases). The sample comprised memory CD4+ T cells from PBMCs. Specified subset: CD45RA-negative fraction. This receptor was identified in a man younger than 35 in good health. Some clones in this sample may be carry-over from other donors' samples. CDR3 loop: CASSSPGRFEAFF. The CDR3 coding sequence is TGCGCCAGCAGCTCTCCGGGACGCTTTGAAGCTTTCTTT.